The rows below give T cell receptor beta chains drawn from one sample of a study of blood T cell repertoires in COVID-19. Produced via immunoSEQ multiplex PCR; TCRdb's table is partial and in-frame only. This repertoire shows 140,000 to 150,000 clones, around nine tenths found once; its top ten account for more than 6.5%. The sample consisted of peripheral blood. These receptors all come from a woman between 50 and 59 years old with active or convalescent COVID-19. The conserved cysteine and the conserved F or W are not part of the CDR3 here. Each record gives: V gene, CDR3 length, J gene, CDR3 protein.

v_gene: TRBV5-1; len: 14; j_gene: TRBJ2-5; CDR3aa: ASSPGDRGYQETQY
v_gene: TRBV2; len: 11; j_gene: TRBJ2-2; CDR3aa: ASSVRNPGELF
v_gene: TRBV30; len: 12; j_gene: TRBJ1-4; CDR3aa: AWDPTATNEKLF
v_gene: TRBV4-2; len: 13; j_gene: TRBJ2-2; CDR3aa: ASSKAAGEAGELF
v_gene: TRBV7-9; len: 11; j_gene: TRBJ1-1; CDR3aa: ASSFAGATEAF
v_gene: TRBV7-2; len: 14; j_gene: TRBJ1-1; CDR3aa: ASSTNRPGRNTEAF
v_gene: TRBV28; len: 11; j_gene: TRBJ2-7; CDR3aa: ASSLGTDYEQY
v_gene: TRBV7-6; len: 13; j_gene: TRBJ1-4; CDR3aa: ASSLAYGTNEKLF
v_gene: TRBV20-1; len: 9; j_gene: TRBJ1-2; CDR3aa: SALTGYGYT
v_gene: TRBV7-2; len: 12; j_gene: TRBJ1-2; CDR3aa: ASSQGFLGYGYT
v_gene: TRBV18; len: 13; j_gene: TRBJ1-4; CDR3aa: ASSPPMGSGEKLF
v_gene: TRBV7-2; len: 13; j_gene: TRBJ2-1; CDR3aa: ASSLSRSSYNEQF
v_gene: TRBV11-2; len: 14; j_gene: TRBJ2-7; CDR3aa: ASSSLTGTSGREQY
v_gene: TRBV4-1; len: 13; j_gene: TRBJ1-2; CDR3aa: ASSLGQGLNYGYT
v_gene: TRBV30; len: 11; j_gene: TRBJ2-2; CDR3aa: AWCGRIGGELF
v_gene: TRBV29-1; len: 14; j_gene: TRBJ2-1; CDR3aa: SVEVGGVRSYNEQF
v_gene: TRBV5-1; len: 15; j_gene: TRBJ2-1; CDR3aa: ASSLPGAGGPYNEQF
v_gene: TRBV11-2; len: 16; j_gene: TRBJ2-1; CDR3aa: ASSLVPTSGGVYNEQF
v_gene: TRBV6-5; len: 13; j_gene: TRBJ1-2; CDR3aa: ASSYLDRENYGYT
v_gene: TRBV30; len: 10; j_gene: TRBJ1-2; CDR3aa: AWSDRQGACT
v_gene: TRBV2; len: 10; j_gene: TRBJ1-1; CDR3aa: ASSQRNTEAF
v_gene: TRBV28; len: 13; j_gene: TRBJ1-1; CDR3aa: ASSLPGQSPTEAF